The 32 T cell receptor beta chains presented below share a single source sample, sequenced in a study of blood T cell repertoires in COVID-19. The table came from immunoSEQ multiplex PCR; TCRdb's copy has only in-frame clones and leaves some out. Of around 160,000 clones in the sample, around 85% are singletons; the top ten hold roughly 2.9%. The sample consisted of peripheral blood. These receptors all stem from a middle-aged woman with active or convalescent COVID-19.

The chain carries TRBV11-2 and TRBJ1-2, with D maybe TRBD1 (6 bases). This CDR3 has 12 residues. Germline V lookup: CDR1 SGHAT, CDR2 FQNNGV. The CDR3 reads CPGGQSVHGYTF. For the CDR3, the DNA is TGTCCTGGAGGACAGTCCGTTCATGGCTACACCTTC.

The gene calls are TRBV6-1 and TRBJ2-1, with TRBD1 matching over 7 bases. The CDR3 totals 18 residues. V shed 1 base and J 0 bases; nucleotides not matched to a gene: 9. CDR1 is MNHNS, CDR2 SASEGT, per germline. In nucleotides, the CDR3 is TGTGCCAGCAGTGAAGAACCGGGACAGTTAAGCTCCTACAATGAGCAGTTCTTC. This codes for CASSEEPGQLSSYNEQFF.

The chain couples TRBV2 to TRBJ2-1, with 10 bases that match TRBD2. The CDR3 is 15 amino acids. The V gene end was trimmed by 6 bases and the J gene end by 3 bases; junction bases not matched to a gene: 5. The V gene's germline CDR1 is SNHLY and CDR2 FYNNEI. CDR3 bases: TGTGCCAGCAGCATGAGGACTAGCGGCTACAATGAGCAGTTCTTC. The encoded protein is CASSMRTSGYNEQFF.

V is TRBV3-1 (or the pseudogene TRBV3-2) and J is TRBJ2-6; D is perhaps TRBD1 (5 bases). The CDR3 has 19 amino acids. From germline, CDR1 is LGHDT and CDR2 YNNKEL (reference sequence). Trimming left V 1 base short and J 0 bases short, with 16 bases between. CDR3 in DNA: TGTGCCAGCAGCCAAGTTGGTGCAGGGATCCCCTCTGGGGCCAACGTCCTGACTTTC. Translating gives CASSQVGAGIPSGANVLTF.

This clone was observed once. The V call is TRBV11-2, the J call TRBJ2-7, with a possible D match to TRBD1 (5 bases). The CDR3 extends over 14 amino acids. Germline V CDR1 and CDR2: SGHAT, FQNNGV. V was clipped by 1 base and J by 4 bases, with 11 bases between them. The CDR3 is CASSLGQSRYEQYF. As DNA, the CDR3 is TGTGCCAGCAGCTTAGGACAGTCGAGGTACGAGCAGTACTTC. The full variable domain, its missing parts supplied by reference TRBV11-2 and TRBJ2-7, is EAGVAQSPRYKIIEKRQSVAFWCNPISGHATLYWYQQILGQGPKLLIQFQNNGVVDDSQLPKDRFSAERLKGVDSTLKIQPAKLEDSAVYLCASSLGQSRYEQYFGPGTRLTVT.

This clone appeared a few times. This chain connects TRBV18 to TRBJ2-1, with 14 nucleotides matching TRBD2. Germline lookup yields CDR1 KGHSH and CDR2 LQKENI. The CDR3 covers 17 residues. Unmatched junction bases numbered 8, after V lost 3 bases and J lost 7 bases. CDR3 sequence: CASSPGLAGAEGNEQFF. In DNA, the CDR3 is TGTGCCAGCTCACCGGGACTAGCGGGAGCGGAGGGTAATGAGCAGTTCTTC.

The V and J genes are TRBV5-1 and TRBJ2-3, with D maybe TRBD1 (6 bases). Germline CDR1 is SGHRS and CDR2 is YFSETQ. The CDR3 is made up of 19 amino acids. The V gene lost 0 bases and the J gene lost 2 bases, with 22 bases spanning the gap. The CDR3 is CASSLEGGSSFGLTDTQYF. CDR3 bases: TGCGCCAGCAGCTTGGAAGGGGGTTCATCGTTCGGACTCACAGATACGCAGTATTTT.

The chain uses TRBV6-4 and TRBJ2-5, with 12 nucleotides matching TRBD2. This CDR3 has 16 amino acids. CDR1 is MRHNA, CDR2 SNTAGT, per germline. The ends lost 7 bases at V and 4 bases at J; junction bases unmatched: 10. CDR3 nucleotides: TGTGCCAGCAACCAACTAGCGGGAGGAGTCGGAGAGACCCAGTACTTC. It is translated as CASNQLAGGVGETQYF.

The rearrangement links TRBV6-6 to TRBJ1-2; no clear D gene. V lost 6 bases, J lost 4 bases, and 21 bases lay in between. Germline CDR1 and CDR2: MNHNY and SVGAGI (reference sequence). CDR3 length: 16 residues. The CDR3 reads CASRPAGRRTLYGYTF. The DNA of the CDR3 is TGTGCCAGCAGACCCGCGGGGAGGAGAACCCTCTATGGCTACACCTTC.

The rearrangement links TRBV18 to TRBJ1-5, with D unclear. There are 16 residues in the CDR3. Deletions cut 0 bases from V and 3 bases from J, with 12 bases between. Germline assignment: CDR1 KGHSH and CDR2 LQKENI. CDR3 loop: CASSPPGSTSNQPQHF. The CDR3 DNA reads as TGTGCCAGCTCACCACCGGGCAGCACCTCCAATCAGCCCCAGCATTTT.

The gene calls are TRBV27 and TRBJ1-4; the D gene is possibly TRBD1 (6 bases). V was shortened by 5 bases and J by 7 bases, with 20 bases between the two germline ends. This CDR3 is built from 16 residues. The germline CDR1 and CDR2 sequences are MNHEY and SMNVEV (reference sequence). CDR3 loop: CASSKKPGGQGEKLFF. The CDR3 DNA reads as TGTGCCAGCAGTAAAAAGCCCGGGGGGCAGGGTGAAAAACTGTTTTTT. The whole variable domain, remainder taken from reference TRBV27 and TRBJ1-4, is EAQVTQNPRYLITVTGKKLTVTCSQNMNHEYMSWYRQDPGLGLRQIYYSMNVEVTDKGDVPEGYKVSRKEKRNFPLILESPSPNQTSLYFCASSKKPGGQGEKLFFGSGTQLSVL.

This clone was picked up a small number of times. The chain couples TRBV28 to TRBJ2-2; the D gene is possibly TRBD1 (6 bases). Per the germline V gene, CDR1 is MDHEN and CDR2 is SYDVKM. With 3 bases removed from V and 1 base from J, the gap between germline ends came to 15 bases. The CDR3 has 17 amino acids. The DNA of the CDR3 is TGTGCCAGCAGTTTTGGAGCCGGGACACTGAACACCGGGGAGCTGTTTTTT. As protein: CASSFGAGTLNTGELFF. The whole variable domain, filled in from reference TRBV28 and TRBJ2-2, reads DVKVTQSSRYLVKRTGEKVFLECVQDMDHENMFWYRQDPGLGLRLIYFSYDVKMKEKGDIPEGYSVSREKKERFSLILESASTNQTSMYLCASSFGAGTLNTGELFFGEGSRLTVL.

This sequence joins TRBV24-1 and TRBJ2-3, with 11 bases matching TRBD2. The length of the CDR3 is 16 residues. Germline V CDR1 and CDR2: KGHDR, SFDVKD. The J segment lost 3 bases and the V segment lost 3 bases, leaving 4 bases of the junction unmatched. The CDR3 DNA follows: TGTGCCACCAGTGATCACCTAGCGGGGGGTACAGATACGCAGTATTTT. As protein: CATSDHLAGGTDTQYF.

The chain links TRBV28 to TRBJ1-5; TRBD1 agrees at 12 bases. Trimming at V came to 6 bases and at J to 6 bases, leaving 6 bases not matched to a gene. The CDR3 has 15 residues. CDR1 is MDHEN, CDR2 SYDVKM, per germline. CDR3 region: CASRAGQGASQPQHF. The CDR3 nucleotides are TGTGCCAGCAGGGCGGGACAGGGGGCAAGTCAGCCCCAGCATTTT.

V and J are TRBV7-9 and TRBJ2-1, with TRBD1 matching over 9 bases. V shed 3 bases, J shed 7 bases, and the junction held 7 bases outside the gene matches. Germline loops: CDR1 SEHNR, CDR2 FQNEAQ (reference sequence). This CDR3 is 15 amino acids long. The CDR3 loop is CASSFDRGGLNEQFF. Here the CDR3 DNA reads TGTGCCAGCAGCTTCGACAGGGGGGGATTGAATGAGCAGTTCTTC.

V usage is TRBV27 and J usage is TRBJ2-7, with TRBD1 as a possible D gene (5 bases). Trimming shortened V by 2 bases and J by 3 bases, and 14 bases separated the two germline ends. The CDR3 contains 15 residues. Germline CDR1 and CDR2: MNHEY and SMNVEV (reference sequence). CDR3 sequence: CASSLRAGSIYEQYF. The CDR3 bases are TGTGCCAGCAGTTTAAGGGCAGGGTCGATCTACGAGCAGTACTTC.

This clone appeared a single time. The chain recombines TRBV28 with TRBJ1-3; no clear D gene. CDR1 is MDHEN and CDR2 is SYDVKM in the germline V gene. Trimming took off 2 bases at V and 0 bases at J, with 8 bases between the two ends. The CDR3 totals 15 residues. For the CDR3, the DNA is TGTGCCAGCAGTTTAGCGGGGATCTCTGGAAACACCATATATTTT. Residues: CASSLAGISGNTIYF.

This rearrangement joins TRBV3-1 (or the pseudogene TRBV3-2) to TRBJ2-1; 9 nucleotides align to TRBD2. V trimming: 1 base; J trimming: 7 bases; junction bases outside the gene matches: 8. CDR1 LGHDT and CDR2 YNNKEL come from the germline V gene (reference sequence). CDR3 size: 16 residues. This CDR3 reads CASSQGGAGGRNEQFF. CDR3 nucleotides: TGTGCCAGCAGCCAAGGCGGTGCGGGGGGGCGAAATGAGCAGTTCTTC.

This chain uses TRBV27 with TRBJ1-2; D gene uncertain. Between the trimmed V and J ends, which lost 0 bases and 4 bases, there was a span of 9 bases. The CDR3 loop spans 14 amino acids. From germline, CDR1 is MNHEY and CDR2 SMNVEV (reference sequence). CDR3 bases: TGTGCCAGCAGTTTATCGGCGGGGAGCTATGGCTACACCTTC. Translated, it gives CASSLSAGSYGYTF.

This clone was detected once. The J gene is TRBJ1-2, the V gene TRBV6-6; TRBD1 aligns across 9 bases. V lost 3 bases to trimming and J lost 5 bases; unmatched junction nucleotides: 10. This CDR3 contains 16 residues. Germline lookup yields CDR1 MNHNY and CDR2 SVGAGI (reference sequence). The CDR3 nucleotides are TGTGCCAGCAGTTATTCGTCCCGGACAGGGGATTATGGCTACACCTTC. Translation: CASSYSSRTGDYGYTF.

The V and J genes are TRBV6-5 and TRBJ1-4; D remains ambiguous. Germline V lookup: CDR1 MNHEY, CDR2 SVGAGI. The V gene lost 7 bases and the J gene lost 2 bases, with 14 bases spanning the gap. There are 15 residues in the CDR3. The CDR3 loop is CASTEIPGTNEKLFF. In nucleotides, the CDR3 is TGTGCCAGCACCGAGATCCCGGGGACTAATGAAAAACTGTTTTTT.

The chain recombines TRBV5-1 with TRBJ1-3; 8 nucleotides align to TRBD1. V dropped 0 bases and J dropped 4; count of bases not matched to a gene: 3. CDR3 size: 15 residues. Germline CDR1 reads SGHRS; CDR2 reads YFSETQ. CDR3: CASSLVTGEGNTIYF. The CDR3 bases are TGCGCCAGCAGCTTGGTGACAGGGGAAGGAAACACCATATATTTT.

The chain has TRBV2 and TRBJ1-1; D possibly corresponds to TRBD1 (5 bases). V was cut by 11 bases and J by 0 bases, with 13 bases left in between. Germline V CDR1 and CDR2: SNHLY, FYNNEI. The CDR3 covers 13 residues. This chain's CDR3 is CAFAQGMNTEAFF. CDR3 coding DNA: TGTGCCTTCGCCCAGGGAATGAACACTGAAGCTTTCTTT.

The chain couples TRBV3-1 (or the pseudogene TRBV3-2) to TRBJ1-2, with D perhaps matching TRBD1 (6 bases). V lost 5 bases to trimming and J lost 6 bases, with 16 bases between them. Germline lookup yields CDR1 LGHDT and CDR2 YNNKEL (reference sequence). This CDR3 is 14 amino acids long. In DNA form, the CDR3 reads TGTGCCAGCAGCTCCAATTTGAGGGGGAATGGCTACACCTTC. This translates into CASSSNLRGNGYTF.

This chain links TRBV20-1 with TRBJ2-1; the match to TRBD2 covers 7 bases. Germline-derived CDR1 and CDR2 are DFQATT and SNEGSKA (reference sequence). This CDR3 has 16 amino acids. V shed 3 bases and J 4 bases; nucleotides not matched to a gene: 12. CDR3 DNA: TGCAGTGCTAGTAACCCGCGGGAGACGGGTTACAATGAGCAGTTCTTC. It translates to CSASNPRETGYNEQFF.

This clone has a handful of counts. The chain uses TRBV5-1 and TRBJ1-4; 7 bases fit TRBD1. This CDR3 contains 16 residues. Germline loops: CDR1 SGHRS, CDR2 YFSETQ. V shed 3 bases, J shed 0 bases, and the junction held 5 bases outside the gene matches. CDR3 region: CASSSGQSTTNEKLFF. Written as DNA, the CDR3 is TGCGCCAGCAGCTCGGGACAGTCCACAACTAATGAAAAACTGTTTTTT.

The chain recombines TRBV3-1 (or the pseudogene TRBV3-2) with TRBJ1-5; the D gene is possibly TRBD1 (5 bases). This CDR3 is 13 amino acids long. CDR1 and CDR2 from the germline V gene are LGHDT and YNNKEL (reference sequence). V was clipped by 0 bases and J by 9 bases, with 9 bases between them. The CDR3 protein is CASSQDGQGPQHF. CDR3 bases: TGTGCCAGCAGCCAAGATGGGCAGGGGCCCCAGCATTTT.

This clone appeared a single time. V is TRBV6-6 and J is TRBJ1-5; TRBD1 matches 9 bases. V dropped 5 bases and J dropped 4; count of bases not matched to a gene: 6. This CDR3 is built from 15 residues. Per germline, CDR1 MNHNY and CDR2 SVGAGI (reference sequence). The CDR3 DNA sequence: TGTGCCAGCAGTACACAGGGGGCGCGAAATCAGCCCCAGCATTTT. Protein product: CASSTQGARNQPQHF.

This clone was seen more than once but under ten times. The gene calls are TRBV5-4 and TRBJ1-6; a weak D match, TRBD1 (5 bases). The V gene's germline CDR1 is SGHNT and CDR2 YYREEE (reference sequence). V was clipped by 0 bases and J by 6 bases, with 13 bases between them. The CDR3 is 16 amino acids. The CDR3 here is CASSLDGGGRNSPLHF. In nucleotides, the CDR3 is TGTGCCAGCAGCTTGGACGGGGGGGGACGTAATTCACCCCTCCACTTT.

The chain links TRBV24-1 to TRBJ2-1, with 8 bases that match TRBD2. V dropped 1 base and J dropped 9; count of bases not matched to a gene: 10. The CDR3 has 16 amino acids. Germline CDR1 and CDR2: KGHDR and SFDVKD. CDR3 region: CATSDLSGGLVGEQFF. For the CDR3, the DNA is TGTGCCACCAGTGATTTATCGGGAGGGCTGGTTGGTGAGCAGTTCTTC.

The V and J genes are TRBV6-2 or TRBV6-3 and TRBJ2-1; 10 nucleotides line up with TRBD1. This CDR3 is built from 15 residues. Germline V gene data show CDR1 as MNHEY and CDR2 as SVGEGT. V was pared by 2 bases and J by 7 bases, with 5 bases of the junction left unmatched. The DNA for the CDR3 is TGTGCCAGCAGTTACAGTCGGGACAGGGGTAATGAGCAGTTCTTC. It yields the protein CASSYSRDRGNEQFF.

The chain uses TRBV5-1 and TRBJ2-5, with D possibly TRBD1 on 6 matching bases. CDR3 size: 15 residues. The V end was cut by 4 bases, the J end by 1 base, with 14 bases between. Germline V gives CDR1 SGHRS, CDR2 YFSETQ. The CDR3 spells CASSLDTGLQETQYF. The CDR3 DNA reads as TGCGCCAGCAGCCTAGATACAGGGCTCCAAGAGACCCAGTACTTC.